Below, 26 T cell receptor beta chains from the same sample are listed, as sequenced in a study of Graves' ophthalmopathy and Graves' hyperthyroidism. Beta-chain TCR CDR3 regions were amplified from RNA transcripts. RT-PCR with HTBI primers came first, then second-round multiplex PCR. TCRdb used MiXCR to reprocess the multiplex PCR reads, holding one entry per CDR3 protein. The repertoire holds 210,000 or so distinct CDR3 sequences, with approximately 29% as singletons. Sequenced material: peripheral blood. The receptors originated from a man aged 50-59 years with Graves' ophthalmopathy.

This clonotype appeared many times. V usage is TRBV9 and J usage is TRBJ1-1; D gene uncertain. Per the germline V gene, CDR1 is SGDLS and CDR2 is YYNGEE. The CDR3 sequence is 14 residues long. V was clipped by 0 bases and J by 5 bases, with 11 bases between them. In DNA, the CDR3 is TGTGCCAGCAGCGTAGGGGGAGGGAAGACTGAAGCTTTCTTT. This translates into CASSVGGGKTEAFF.

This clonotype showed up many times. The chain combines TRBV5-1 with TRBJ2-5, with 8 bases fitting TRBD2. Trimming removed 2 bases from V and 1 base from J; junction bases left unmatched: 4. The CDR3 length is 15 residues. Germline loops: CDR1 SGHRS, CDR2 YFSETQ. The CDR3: CASSFSGSSQETQYF. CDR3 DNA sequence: TGCGCCAGCAGCTTCAGCGGGAGCTCCCAAGAGACCCAGTACTTC.

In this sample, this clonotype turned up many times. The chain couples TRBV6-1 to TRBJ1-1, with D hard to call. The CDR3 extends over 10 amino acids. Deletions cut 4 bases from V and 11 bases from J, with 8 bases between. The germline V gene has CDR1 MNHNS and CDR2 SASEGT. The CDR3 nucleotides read TGTGCCAGCAGTGCGAGGTCCGCTTTCTTT. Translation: CASSARSAFF.

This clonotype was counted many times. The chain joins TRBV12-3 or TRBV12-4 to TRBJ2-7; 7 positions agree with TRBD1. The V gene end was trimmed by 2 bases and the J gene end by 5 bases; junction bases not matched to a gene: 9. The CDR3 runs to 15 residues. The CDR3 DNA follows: TGTGCCAGCAGTTTACCCGGACAGGCGGGCGACGAGCAGTACTTC. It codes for CASSLPGQAGDEQYF.

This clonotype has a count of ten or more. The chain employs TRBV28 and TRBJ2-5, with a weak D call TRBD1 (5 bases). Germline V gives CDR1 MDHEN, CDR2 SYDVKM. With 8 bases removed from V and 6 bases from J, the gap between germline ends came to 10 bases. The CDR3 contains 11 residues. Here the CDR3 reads CASRQGKTQYF. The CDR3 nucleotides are TGTGCCAGCCGGCAGGGCAAGACCCAGTACTTC. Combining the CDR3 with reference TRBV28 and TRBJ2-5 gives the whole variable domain DVKVTQSSRYLVKRTGEKVFLECVQDMDHENMFWYRQDPGLGLRLIYFSYDVKMKEKGDIPEGYSVSREKKERFSLILESASTNQTSMYLCASRQGKTQYFGPGTRLLVL.

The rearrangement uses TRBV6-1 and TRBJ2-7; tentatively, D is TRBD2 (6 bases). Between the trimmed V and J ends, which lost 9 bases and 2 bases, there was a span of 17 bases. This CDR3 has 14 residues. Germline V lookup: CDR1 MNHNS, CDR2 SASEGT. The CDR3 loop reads CASGTQTGAYEQYF. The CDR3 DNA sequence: TGTGCCAGTGGGACCCAAACGGGGGCCTACGAGCAGTACTTC.

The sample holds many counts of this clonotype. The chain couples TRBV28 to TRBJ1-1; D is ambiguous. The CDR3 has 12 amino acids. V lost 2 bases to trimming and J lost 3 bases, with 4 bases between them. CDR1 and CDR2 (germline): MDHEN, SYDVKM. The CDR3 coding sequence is TGTGCCAGCAGTTTACCCCACACTGAAGCTTTCTTT. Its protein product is CASSLPHTEAFF.

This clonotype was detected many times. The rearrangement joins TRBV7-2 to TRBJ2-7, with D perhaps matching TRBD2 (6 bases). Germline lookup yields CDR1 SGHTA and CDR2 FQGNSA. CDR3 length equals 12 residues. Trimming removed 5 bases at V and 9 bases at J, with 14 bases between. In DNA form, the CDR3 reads TGTGCCAGCAGCCCCGCGGGGACTGCGCAGTACTTC. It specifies CASSPAGTAQYF.

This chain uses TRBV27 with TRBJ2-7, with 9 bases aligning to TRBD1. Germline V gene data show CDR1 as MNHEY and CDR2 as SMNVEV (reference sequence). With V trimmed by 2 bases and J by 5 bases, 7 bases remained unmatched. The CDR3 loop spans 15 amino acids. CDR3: CASSLTGTGRHEQYF. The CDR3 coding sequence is TGTGCCAGCAGTTTAACCGGGACAGGGCGCCACGAGCAGTACTTC.

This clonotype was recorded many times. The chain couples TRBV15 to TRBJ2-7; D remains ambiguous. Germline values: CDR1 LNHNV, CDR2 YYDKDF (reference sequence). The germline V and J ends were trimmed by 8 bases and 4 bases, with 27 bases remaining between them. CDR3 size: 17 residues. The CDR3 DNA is TGTGCCACCGCAATTAATGGGAAAACGGCGAAGTATTACGAGCAGTACTTC. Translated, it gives CATAINGKTAKYYEQYF.

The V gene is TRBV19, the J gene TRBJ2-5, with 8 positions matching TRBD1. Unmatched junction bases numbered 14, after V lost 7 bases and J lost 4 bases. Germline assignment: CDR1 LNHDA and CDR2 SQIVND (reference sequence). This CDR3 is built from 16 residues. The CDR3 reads CASKPGGLMGVETQYF. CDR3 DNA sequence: TGTGCCAGTAAGCCAGGGGGCCTCATGGGAGTAGAGACCCAGTACTTC.

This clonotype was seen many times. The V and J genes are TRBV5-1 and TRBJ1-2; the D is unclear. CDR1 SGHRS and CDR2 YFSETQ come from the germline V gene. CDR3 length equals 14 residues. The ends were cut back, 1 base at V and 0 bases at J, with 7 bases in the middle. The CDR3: CASSLSPSNYGYTF. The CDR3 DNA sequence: TGCGCCAGCAGCTTGTCACCATCTAACTATGGCTACACCTTC.

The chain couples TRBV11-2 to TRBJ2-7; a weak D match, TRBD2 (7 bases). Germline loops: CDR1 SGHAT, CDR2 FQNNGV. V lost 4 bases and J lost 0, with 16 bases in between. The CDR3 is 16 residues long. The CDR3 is CASSSLGGATSYEQYF. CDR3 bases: TGTGCCAGCAGCTCGCTAGGGGGGGCTACCTCCTACGAGCAGTACTTC.

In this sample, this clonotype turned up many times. Written as DNA, the CDR3 is TGTGCCAGCAGCTATAGCGGGAGTGTCGCCGGGGAGCTGTTTTTT. Encoded protein: CASSYSGSVAGELFF. The chain employs TRBV28 and TRBJ2-2; TRBD2 matches 9 bases. The CDR3 covers 15 residues. The germline V gene has CDR1 MDHEN and CDR2 SYDVKM. The V segment lost 6 bases and the J segment 6 bases; nucleotides outside the gene matches: 8.

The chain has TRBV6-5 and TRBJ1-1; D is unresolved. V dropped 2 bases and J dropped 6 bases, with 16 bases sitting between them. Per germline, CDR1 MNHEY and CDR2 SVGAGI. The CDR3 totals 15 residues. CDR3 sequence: CASSYGAGRVPEAFF. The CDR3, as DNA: TGTGCCAGCAGTTACGGAGCGGGGAGGGTCCCTGAAGCTTTCTTT.

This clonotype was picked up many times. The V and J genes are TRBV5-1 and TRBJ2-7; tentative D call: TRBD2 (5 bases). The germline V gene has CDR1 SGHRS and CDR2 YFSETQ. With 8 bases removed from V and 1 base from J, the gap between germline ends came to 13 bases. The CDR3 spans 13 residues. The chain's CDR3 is CASRTGSSYEQYF. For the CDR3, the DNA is TGCGCCAGTCGCACGGGATCTTCCTACGAGCAGTACTTC.

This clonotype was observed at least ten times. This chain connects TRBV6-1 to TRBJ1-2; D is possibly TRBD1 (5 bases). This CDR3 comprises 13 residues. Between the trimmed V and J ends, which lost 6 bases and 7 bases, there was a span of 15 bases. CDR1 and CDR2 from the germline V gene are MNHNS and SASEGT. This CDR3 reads CASSPGGGAGYTF. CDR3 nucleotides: TGTGCCAGCAGCCCAGGCGGAGGGGCTGGCTACACCTTC.

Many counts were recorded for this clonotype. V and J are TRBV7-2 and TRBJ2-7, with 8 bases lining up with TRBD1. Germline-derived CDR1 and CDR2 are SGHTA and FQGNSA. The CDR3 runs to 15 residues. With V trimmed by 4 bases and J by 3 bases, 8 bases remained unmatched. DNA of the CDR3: TGTGCCAGCAGCTCTGGGACAGGAGAGGTCTACGAGCAGTACTTC. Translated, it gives CASSSGTGEVYEQYF.

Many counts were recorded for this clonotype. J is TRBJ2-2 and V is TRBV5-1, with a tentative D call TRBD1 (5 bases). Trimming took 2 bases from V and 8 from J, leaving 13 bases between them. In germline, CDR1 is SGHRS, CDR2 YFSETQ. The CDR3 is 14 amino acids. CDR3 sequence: CASSFLWTTGELFF. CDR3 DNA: TGCGCCAGCAGCTTTCTCTGGACAACAGGGGAGCTGTTTTTT.

The CDR3 sequence: CASSPRGGRGYTF. DNA of the CDR3: TGTGCCAGCAGCCCTCGGGGCGGAAGGGGCTACACCTTC. This sequence joins TRBV6-2 or TRBV6-3 and TRBJ1-2, with D possibly TRBD1 on 5 matching bases. From germline, CDR1 is MNHEY and CDR2 SVGEGT. The CDR3 consists of 13 residues. Trimming removed 6 bases from V and 8 bases from J, with 16 bases in between.

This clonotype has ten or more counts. The CDR3 DNA follows: TGTGCCAGCACCCCAGGACTGGGTGGGGCCTACGAGCAGTACTTC. Its translation is CASTPGLGGAYEQYF. The chain combines TRBV27 with TRBJ2-7; D is possibly TRBD2 (5 bases). This CDR3 spans 15 amino acids. V shed 7 bases and J shed 2 bases, with 18 bases lying between them. Germline CDR1 and CDR2: MNHEY and SMNVEV (reference sequence).

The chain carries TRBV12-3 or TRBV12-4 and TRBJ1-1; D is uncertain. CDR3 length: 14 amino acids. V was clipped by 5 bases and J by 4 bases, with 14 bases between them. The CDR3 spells CASSPVPGSTEAFF. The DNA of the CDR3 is TGTGCCAGCAGTCCCGTCCCGGGGTCCACTGAAGCTTTCTTT.

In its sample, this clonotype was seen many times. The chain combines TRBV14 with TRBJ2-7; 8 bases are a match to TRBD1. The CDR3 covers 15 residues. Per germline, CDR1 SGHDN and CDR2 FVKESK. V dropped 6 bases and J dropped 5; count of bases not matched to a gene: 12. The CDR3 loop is CASSQSGQGLHEQYF. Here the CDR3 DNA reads TGTGCCAGCAGTCAAAGCGGACAGGGCCTCCACGAGCAGTACTTC.

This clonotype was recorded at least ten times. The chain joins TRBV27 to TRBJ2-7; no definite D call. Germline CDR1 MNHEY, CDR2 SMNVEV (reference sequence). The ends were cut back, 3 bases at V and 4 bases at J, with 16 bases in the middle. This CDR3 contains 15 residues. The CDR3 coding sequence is TGTGCCAGCAGTTTTATTTCGGAGTCTAGGTACGAGCAGTACTTC. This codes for CASSFISESRYEQYF.

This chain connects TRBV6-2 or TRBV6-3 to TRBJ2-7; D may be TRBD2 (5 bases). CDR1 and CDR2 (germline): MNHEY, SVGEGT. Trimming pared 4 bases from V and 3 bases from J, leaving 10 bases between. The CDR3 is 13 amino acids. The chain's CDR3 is CASSSRENYEQYF. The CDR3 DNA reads TGTGCCAGCAGTTCCCGGGAAAACTACGAGCAGTACTTC.

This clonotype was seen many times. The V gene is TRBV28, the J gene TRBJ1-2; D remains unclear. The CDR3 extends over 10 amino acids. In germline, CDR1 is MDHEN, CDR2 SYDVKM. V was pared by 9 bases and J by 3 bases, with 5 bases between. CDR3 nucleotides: TGTGCCAGTGGGGACTATGGCTACACCTTC. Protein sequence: CASGDYGYTF.